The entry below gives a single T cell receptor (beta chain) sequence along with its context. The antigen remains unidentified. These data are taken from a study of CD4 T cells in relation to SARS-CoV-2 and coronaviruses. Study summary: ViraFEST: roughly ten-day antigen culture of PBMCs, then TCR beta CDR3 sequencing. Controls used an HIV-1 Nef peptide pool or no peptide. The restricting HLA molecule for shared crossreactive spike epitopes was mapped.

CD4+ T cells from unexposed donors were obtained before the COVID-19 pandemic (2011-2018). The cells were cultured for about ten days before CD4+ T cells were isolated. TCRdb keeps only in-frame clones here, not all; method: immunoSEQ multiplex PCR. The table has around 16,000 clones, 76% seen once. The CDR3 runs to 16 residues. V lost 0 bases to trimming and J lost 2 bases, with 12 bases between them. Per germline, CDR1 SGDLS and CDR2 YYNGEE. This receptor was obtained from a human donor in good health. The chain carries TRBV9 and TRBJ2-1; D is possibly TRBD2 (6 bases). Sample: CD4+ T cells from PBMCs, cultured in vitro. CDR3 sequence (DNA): TGTGCCAGCAGCGTAGACTGGGGGGTCGCCTACAATGAGCAGTTCTTC. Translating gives CASSVDWGVAYNEQFF.